This T cell receptor (beta chain) was found in a study of T cell changes during pregnancy in multiple sclerosis. CDR3 length: 17 amino acids. Germline assignment: CDR1 SEHNR and CDR2 FQNEAQ (reference sequence). V lost 5 bases and J 5 bases, leaving 23 bases between the germline ends. This table comes from immunoSEQ multiplex PCR, and its TCRdb copy is limited to in-frame clones, with some not included. The sample records tens of thousands of clones, around 94% being singletons. The sequenced sample was CD8+ T cells from peripheral blood mononuclear cells, obtained in the third trimester of pregnancy. The origin of this receptor is a female donor in good health, enrolled as a control in a pregnancy study. The rearrangement links TRBV7-9 to TRBJ2-3; D possibly corresponds to TRBD2 (6 bases). DNA of the CDR3: TGTGCCAGCAGCACGGGGCTACTCCCCATAGCGGTAGATACGCAGTATTTT. As protein: CASSTGLLPIAVDTQYF.